Listed here are 31 T cell receptor beta chains from one sample, sequenced in a study of blood T cell repertoires in COVID-19. This table comes from immunoSEQ multiplex PCR, and its TCRdb copy is limited to in-frame clones, with some not included. The repertoire holds around 310,000 clones, with over 75% as singletons. Sequenced: peripheral blood. The receptors here all came from a woman between 45 and 65 years old with active or convalescent COVID-19.

The rearrangement uses TRBV7-2 and TRBJ2-1, with 10 bases fitting TRBD2. From germline, CDR1 is SGHTA and CDR2 FQGNSA. The trim removed 5 bases at V and 4 bases at J, leaving 8 bases unmatched. This CDR3 comprises 16 residues. For the CDR3, the DNA is TGTGCCAGCAGCACGCGGGGGACTAGCGCGTACAATGAGCAGTTCTTC. Translated: CASSTRGTSAYNEQFF.

The table lists this clone with many counts. The chain is built from TRBV10-3 and TRBJ1-2; 7 bases match TRBD1. The ends lost 7 bases at V and 3 bases at J; junction bases unmatched: 2. From germline, CDR1 is ENHRY and CDR2 SYGVKD. CDR3 length: 12 residues. DNA for the CDR3: TGTGCCATCAATACAGGGGACTATGGCTACACCTTC. It translates to CAINTGDYGYTF.

CDR3 sequence (DNA): TGCAGCGCCCTCGGACAGGGGGCATGGCTGAACACTGAAGCTTTCTTT. This translates into CSALGQGAWLNTEAFF. The gene calls are TRBV29-1 and TRBJ1-1; 11 bases line up with TRBD1. The V and J ends lost 7 bases and 0 bases, in that order; junction bases with no gene match: 10. The germline gives CDR1 SQVTM, CDR2 ANQGSEA. This CDR3 comprises 16 residues. Together with reference TRBV29-1 and TRBJ1-1, the CDR3 gives the full variable domain: SAVISQKPSRDICQRGTSLTIQCQVDSQVTMMFWYRQQPGQSLTLIATANQGSEATYESGFVIDKFPISRPNLTFSTLTVSNMSPEDSSIYLCSALGQGAWLNTEAFFGQGTRLTVV.

CDR3 protein: CASSSWTSRQETQYF. The CDR3 coding sequence is TGCGCCAGCAGCTCTTGGACTAGTCGCCAAGAGACCCAGTACTTC. The chain has TRBV5-1 and TRBJ2-5, with 7 nucleotides matching TRBD2. Germline V gives CDR1 SGHRS, CDR2 YFSETQ. This CDR3 has 15 residues. The ends lost 3 bases at V and 1 base at J; junction bases unmatched: 6.

This chain uses TRBV9 with TRBJ1-3; D is unresolved. This CDR3 contains 16 residues. V was pared by 0 bases and J by 2 bases, with 12 bases between. Germline values: CDR1 SGDLS, CDR2 YYNGEE. The CDR3 here is CASSVGLSGPGNTIYF. As DNA, the CDR3 is TGTGCCAGCAGCGTAGGCTTGTCAGGTCCTGGAAACACCATATATTTT.

On this clone: The identical CDR3 is also encoded by other nucleotide sequences in the sample. The V gene is TRBV25-1, the J gene TRBJ1-3, with TRBD1 as a possible D gene (6 bases). This CDR3 spans 14 amino acids. Per germline, CDR1 MGHDK and CDR2 SYGVNS. V was cut by 4 bases and J by 1 base, with 8 bases left in between. CDR3 protein: CASSATGSGNTIYF. The CDR3 DNA reads as TGTGCCAGCAGTGCGACAGGATCTGGAAACACCATATATTTT.

The CDR3 nucleotides read TGTGCCAGTAGTCCTGGACAGAACACTGAAGCTTTCTTT. Its protein product is CASSPGQNTEAFF. The rearrangement joins TRBV19 to TRBJ1-1; TRBD1 might be the D (5 bases). Trimming stripped 5 bases from V and 1 base from J, with 8 bases between. Looked up from germline, CDR1 is LNHDA and CDR2 is SQIVND (reference sequence). The CDR3 runs to 13 residues.

The gene calls are TRBV19 and TRBJ1-3, with D perhaps TRBD1 (5 bases). The CDR3 has 15 amino acids. V was shortened by 6 bases and J by 0 bases, with 12 bases between the two germline ends. The germline CDR1 and CDR2 sequences are LNHDA and SQIVND (reference sequence). The CDR3 here is CASRRQPSSGNTIYF. The CDR3 DNA is TGTGCCAGTAGGAGACAGCCTTCCTCTGGAAACACCATATATTTT.

This clone showed up just once. This chain uses TRBV10-2 with TRBJ2-2; 8 nucleotides align to TRBD1. V gave up 7 bases and J gave up 4 bases; unmatched junction bases: 14. CDR3 length equals 17 residues. Germline loops: CDR1 WSHSY, CDR2 SAAADI. This chain's CDR3 is CASKGQVGQRSTGELFF. As DNA, the CDR3 is TGCGCCAGCAAGGGACAGGTCGGCCAAAGGAGCACCGGGGAGCTGTTTTTT.

The V and J genes are TRBV3-1 (or the pseudogene TRBV3-2) and TRBJ2-3, with D hard to call. This CDR3 has 13 amino acids. The germline V gene has CDR1 LGHDT and CDR2 YNNKEL (reference sequence). Deletions cut 5 bases from V and 1 base from J, with 7 bases between. In DNA form, the CDR3 reads TGTGCCAGCAGCTTAACGGGCACAGATACGCAGTATTTT. This codes for CASSLTGTDTQYF.

A few counts support this clone. Different DNA sequences within this sample yield the same CDR3. The V call is TRBV18, the J call TRBJ1-2; a possible D gene is TRBD1 (6 bases). The V and J ends lost 2 bases and 2 bases respectively, with 6 bases between them. This CDR3 comprises 13 residues. From germline, CDR1 is KGHSH and CDR2 LQKENI. The CDR3 nucleotides are TGTGCCAGCTCACCAGACAGGAACTATGGCTACACCTTC. This encodes CASSPDRNYGYTF.

The CDR3 DNA follows: TGTGCCAGCAGCCAACAAGGGACAGGGGGGAACTATGGCTACACCTTC. As protein: CASSQQGTGGNYGYTF. The V and J genes are TRBV3-1 (or the pseudogene TRBV3-2) and TRBJ1-2; 11 bases align to TRBD1. This CDR3 has 16 amino acids. Germline CDR1 reads LGHDT; CDR2 reads YNNKEL (reference sequence). Unmatched junction bases numbered 4, after V lost 2 bases and J lost 2 bases.

J is TRBJ1-4 and V is TRBV5-4, with 10 bases lining up with TRBD1. Per the germline V gene, CDR1 is SGHNT and CDR2 is YYREEE (reference sequence). The CDR3 covers 16 residues. V lost 0 bases and J lost 8; bases outside the gene matches: 7. The CDR3 sequence: CASSLGQGADSEKLFF. CDR3 nucleotides: TGTGCCAGCAGCTTGGGACAGGGGGCTGATTCCGAAAAACTGTTTTTT.

This clone has only one observation. Other nucleotide sequences in the sample specify the same CDR3. V is TRBV18 and J is TRBJ1-1; D not certain. CDR1 is KGHSH, CDR2 LQKENI, per germline. Deletions cut 6 bases from V and 2 bases from J, with 10 bases between. The CDR3 covers 13 residues. Here the CDR3 DNA reads TGTGCCAGCTCTCCCGACTCAAACACTGAAGCTTTCTTT. This sequence encodes CASSPDSNTEAFF.

The V and J genes are TRBV3-1 (or the pseudogene TRBV3-2) and TRBJ2-3, with D possibly TRBD2 on 5 matching bases. The CDR3 is 14 amino acids. With 4 bases removed from V and 1 base from J, the gap between germline ends came to 9 bases. Per the germline V gene, CDR1 is LGHDT and CDR2 is YNNKEL (reference sequence). CDR3 loop: CASSPAERTDTQYF. In nucleotides, the CDR3 is TGTGCCAGCAGCCCAGCGGAACGCACAGATACGCAGTATTTT.

The rearrangement links TRBV30 to TRBJ2-5; 7 bases are a match to TRBD1. V shed 7 bases and J 4 bases; nucleotides not matched to a gene: 6. The CDR3 contains 12 residues. CDR1 and CDR2 (germline): GTSNPN, SVGIG (reference sequence). CDR3 nucleotide sequence: TGTGCCTCGACAGGGTCGGGAGAGACCCAGTACTTC. It is translated as CASTGSGETQYF.

The chain couples TRBV19 to TRBJ1-2; 7 bases line up with TRBD1. V lost 4 bases, J lost 3 bases, and 14 bases stayed unmatched. Germline values: CDR1 LNHDA, CDR2 SQIVND (reference sequence). The CDR3 totals 17 residues. The CDR3 here is CASSKLARQGGHYGYTF. CDR3 nucleotides: TGTGCCAGTAGTAAGTTGGCTCGACAGGGCGGGCACTATGGCTACACCTTC.

The V and J genes are TRBV28 and TRBJ1-2; 9 positions agree with TRBD1. Germline CDR1 MDHEN, CDR2 SYDVKM. This CDR3 has 13 amino acids. The V gene end was trimmed by 2 bases and the J gene end by 8 bases; junction bases not matched to a gene: 3. CDR3 sequence (DNA): TGTGCCAGCAGTTTAACAGGGGGCGTCGGCTACACCTTC. It codes for CASSLTGGVGYTF.

For the CDR3, the DNA is TGTGCCAGCAGCCTGGACAGGGAGGGAGATACGCAGTATTTT. Protein product: CASSLDREGDTQYF. The rearrangement uses TRBV7-9 and TRBJ2-3; the D gene is possibly TRBD1 (8 bases). From germline, CDR1 is SEHNR and CDR2 FQNEAQ (reference sequence). There are 14 residues in the CDR3. V lost 5 bases, J lost 5 bases, and 14 bases lay in between.

A word on this clone: This CDR3 is also generated by other DNA sequences in the sample. Here the CDR3 DNA reads TGTGCCAGCTCGCTATTAAACACCGGGGAGCTGTTTTTT. It yields the protein CASSLLNTGELFF. The chain employs TRBV7-9 and TRBJ2-2; D gene uncertain. From germline, CDR1 is SEHNR and CDR2 FQNEAQ (reference sequence). Trimming pared 8 bases from V and 2 bases from J, leaving 9 bases between. The CDR3 runs to 13 residues.

The gene calls are TRBV14 and TRBJ2-7; 8 nucleotides agree with TRBD1. This CDR3 comprises 15 residues. Germline CDR1 reads SGHDN; CDR2 reads FVKESK. The V and J ends lost 4 bases and 3 bases, in that order; junction bases with no gene match: 8. The CDR3 sequence is CASSPFGTGDYEQYF. In nucleotides, the CDR3 is TGTGCCAGCAGCCCCTTCGGGACAGGTGACTACGAGCAGTACTTC.

This clone was detected a few times. The chain uses TRBV7-2 and TRBJ1-2; D may be TRBD1 (5 bases). CDR3 length equals 14 residues. The germline V gene encodes CDR1 SGHTA and CDR2 FQGNSA. With 4 bases removed from V and 4 bases from J, the gap between germline ends came to 13 bases. CDR3 nucleotide sequence: TGTGCCAGCAGCTGGGACGGGAGCGCCTATGGCTACACCTTC. Amino acid sequence: CASSWDGSAYGYTF.

J is TRBJ1-1 and V is TRBV9; no firm D call. CDR1 and CDR2 from the germline V gene are SGDLS and YYNGEE. V lost 0 bases and J lost 1, with 7 bases in between. The CDR3 is 14 residues long. CDR3 amino acids: CASSVAWANTEAFF. The DNA for the CDR3 is TGTGCCAGCAGCGTAGCTTGGGCGAACACTGAAGCTTTCTTT.

The chain combines TRBV19 with TRBJ1-2; D remains unclear. From germline, CDR1 is LNHDA and CDR2 SQIVND (reference sequence). Trimming left V 7 bases short and J 2 bases short, with 14 bases between. This CDR3 is built from 14 residues. In DNA, the CDR3 is TGTGCCAGTAACCGCCACAGCTTAAACTATGGCTACACCTTC. It encodes CASNRHSLNYGYTF.

The gene calls are TRBV6-6 and TRBJ1-5; tentatively, D is TRBD1 (6 bases). This CDR3 is built from 15 residues. CDR1 MNHNY and CDR2 SVGAGI come from the germline V gene (reference sequence). V lost 2 bases, J lost 3 bases, and 11 bases lay in between. The CDR3 spells CASSYRTGFNQPQHF. DNA of the CDR3: TGTGCCAGCAGTTACCGCACAGGGTTCAATCAGCCCCAGCATTTT.

The chain links TRBV3-1 (or the pseudogene TRBV3-2) to TRBJ2-1; TRBD2 aligns across 10 bases. The CDR3 runs 15 residues. Germline V gene data show CDR1 as LGHDT and CDR2 as YNNKEL (reference sequence). The ends lost 6 bases at V and 9 bases at J; junction bases unmatched: 11. The CDR3 loop is CASSPPSGSSSEQFF. DNA for the CDR3: TGTGCCAGCAGTCCCCCTAGCGGGAGTTCGAGTGAGCAGTTCTTC.

The chain carries TRBV18 and TRBJ2-7; unclear D gene. The germline CDR1 and CDR2 sequences are KGHSH and LQKENI. This CDR3 is built from 14 residues. Trimming removed 5 bases at V and 0 bases at J, with 11 bases between. The CDR3: CASSAIATSYEQYF. The CDR3, as DNA: TGTGCCAGCTCAGCCATAGCTACCTCCTACGAGCAGTACTTC.

This chain uses TRBV30 with TRBJ2-7; D call uncertain. The CDR3 totals 12 residues. The V end lost 5 bases, the J end lost 0 bases, and 8 bases lay between the germline ends. CDR1 and CDR2 from the germline V gene are GTSNPN and SVGIG (reference sequence). CDR3 residues: CAWGRSSYEQYF. The CDR3 bases are TGTGCCTGGGGTCGGTCCTCCTACGAGCAGTACTTC.

The chain couples TRBV9 to TRBJ2-5, with 9 bases fitting TRBD1. The CDR3 sequence is 15 residues long. V shed 0 bases, J shed 5 bases, and the junction held 5 bases outside the gene matches. From germline, CDR1 is SGDLS and CDR2 YYNGEE. The CDR3 coding sequence is TGTGCCAGCAGCGTAGGAGGACAGGGGTGGGAGACCCAGTACTTC. Translating gives CASSVGGQGWETQYF.

The chain combines TRBV19 with TRBJ2-2; D unresolved. The CDR3 sequence is 15 residues long. The germline V and J ends were trimmed by 3 bases and 2 bases, with 10 bases remaining between them. CDR1 and CDR2 from the germline V gene are LNHDA and SQIVND (reference sequence). The CDR3 loop is CASSIEGGNTGELFF. The CDR3 DNA follows: TGTGCCAGTAGTATTGAAGGCGGTAACACCGGGGAGCTGTTTTTT. The full variable domain, rest sourced from reference TRBV19 and TRBJ2-2, is DGGITQSPKYLFRKEGQNVTLSCEQNLNHDAMYWYRQDPGQGLRLIYYSQIVNDFQKGDIAEGYSVSREKKESFPLTVTSAQKNPTAFYLCASSIEGGNTGELFFGEGSRLTVL.

The V and J genes are TRBV7-6 and TRBJ1-3; D gene ambiguous. This CDR3 is built from 14 residues. From germline, CDR1 is SGHVS and CDR2 FNYEAQ. With 0 bases removed from V and 3 bases from J, the gap between germline ends came to 6 bases. The CDR3 DNA follows: TGTGCCAGCAGCTTAGCGCCCAGTGGAAACACCATATATTTT. It translates to CASSLAPSGNTIYF.